The present entry profiles one T cell receptor (beta chain) with its context. It lacks a known antigen. No base quality information exists; no much larger clone differs at one position. The immunoSEQ Assay was the method used to sequence TCRbeta CDR3 regions. After extraction, genomic DNA underwent amplification by bias-controlled multiplex PCR, followed by high-throughput sequencing. The original pipeline was this. To quantify the absolute abundance of each unique TCRbeta CDR3 region, sequences were collapsed and filtered. T cell fraction was estimated by normalization of TCRbeta template counts to usable DNA, with usable DNA being measured through amplification of reference genes present in all nucleated cells. Repertoire TCRs were annotated as SARS-CoV-2-specific by exact matching of V gene, CDR3 amino acid sequence and J gene to a known reactive TCR set. The reference SARS-CoV-2 TCR set was obtained from MIRA and was filtered for enrichment in COVID-19-positive ImmuneCODE repertoires, whereby public or cross-reactive TCRs were removed. Using the MIRA antigens, annotated TCRs were further analysed by specific ORF or by position within an ORF. Breadth was defined as annotated unique rearrangements over total unique productive rearrangements; depth was the summed frequency of those rearrangements. TCR breadth was compared between groups using two-sided Wilcoxon rank-sum tests. TCRdb took over this immuneACCESS table, retaining in-frame rearrangements with V and J assigned. Such tables are incomplete; in checked studies, under half of the missing clones stem from an unresolved V gene, and the remainder is unexplained. Clone size and V and J calls were adopted from that table, with D and trimming inferred from the DNA. The sample table records over 400,000 clones; 80% to 95% of these occur just once. Of the sample, about 4.1% is held by the ten largest clones.

The data stem from a study of Ad26.COV2.S vaccination and SARS-CoV-2 variants (dated by TCRdb to the early 2020s). Concerning the study at large: Vaccine-arm donors came from COV1001, a multicentre, randomized, double-blind, placebo-controlled phase I-IIa trial of Ad26.COV2.S in healthy adults. Investigators remained blinded to trial group allocation during experiments and outcome assessment. Participants in the trial were split at random into five groups of five each, receiving low-dose or high-dose Ad26.COV2.S once or twice, or else placebo on both occasions. Ad26.COV2.S was administered intramuscularly at a dose of 5x10^10 or 1x10^11 viral particles, either as one shot or as two shots given 56 days apart. TCRbeta repertoire sequencing was used to assess the specificity and breadth of SARS-CoV-2-reactive T cell receptors after Ad26.COV2.S vaccination. A total of roughly 30 samples were included in the TCR-sequenced set, comprising 19 Ad26.COV2.S vaccine recipients, 5 placebo recipients and 8 SARS-CoV-2 convalescent individuals. On the study overall, not on this receptor specifically: After vaccination, spike-specific CD8+ and CD4+ T cell responses were reported to show substantial breadth. Compared with placebo recipients, Ad26.COV2.S recipients showed higher spike-specific TCR breadth (P = 0.0014). Non-spike TCR breadth was comparable between vaccine and placebo recipients, consistent with the vaccine containing only spike. Comparing responses between vaccine doses or regimens was not something the study was powered to do. According to the authors, total T cell responses may have been underestimated by the TCR breadth and depth analyses.

What the treatment or condition label conveys for this sample: around 19 received Ad26.COV2.S at low or high dose, single or two shots; a few received placebo; per-sample allocation not given. Repertoires of vaccine and placebo recipients were sequenced from samples collected on day 63 after the first injection. In Cohort 1b, about 25 adults aged 18-55 years were enrolled at a single site in Boston, USA, between 29 July and 7 August 2020. Ad26.COV2.S was a replication-incompetent adenovirus type 26 vector that expressed a prefusion-stabilized SARS-CoV-2 spike protein derived from the original Wuhan strain. CDR1 and CDR2 (MDHEN, SYDVKM) derive from the germline V gene. Measured from the cysteine to the phenylalanine, the CDR3 is 13 residues long. The entry retains the CDR3 DNA only, 39 bases that are in frame from base 1. At the junction V is shortened by 5 bases and J by 3 bases, with 8 bases in between.

The sequence derives from a person aged 18-60 years who received the Ad26.COV2.S COVID-19 vaccine or a placebo. Recombination connected TRBV28 to TRBJ1-5, with the D gene uncertain. The sample here was peripheral blood, taken in a trial of Ad26.COV2.S vaccine versus placebo. The CDR3 corresponds to CASSRAVNQPQHF. In nucleotide form, the sequence is TGTGCCAGCAGTAGGGCCGTCAATCAGCCCCAGCATTTT.